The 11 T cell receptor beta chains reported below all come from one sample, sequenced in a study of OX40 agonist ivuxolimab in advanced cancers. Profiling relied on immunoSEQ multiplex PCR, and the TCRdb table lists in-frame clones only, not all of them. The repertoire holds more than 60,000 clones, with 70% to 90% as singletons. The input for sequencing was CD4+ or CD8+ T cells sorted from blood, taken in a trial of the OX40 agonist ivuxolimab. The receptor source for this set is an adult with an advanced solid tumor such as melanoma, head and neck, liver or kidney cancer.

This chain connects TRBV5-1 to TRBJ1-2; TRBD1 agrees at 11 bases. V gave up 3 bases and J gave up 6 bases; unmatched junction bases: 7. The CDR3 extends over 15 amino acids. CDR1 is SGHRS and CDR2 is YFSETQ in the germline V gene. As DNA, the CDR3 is TGCGCCAGCAGCTCGGGGACAGGGGGATTCCATGGCTACACCTTC. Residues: CASSSGTGGFHGYTF.

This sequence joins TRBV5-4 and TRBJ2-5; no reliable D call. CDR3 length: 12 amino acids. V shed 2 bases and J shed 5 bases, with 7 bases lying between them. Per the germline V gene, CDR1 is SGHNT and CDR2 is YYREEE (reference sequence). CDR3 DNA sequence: TGTGCCAGCAGCTTTGGGCTCGAGACCCAGTACTTC. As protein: CASSFGLETQYF. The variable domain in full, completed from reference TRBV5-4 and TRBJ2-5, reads ETGVTQSPTHLIKTRGQQVTLRCSSQSGHNTVSWYQQALGQGPQFIFQYYREEENGRGNFPPRFSGLQFPNYSSELNVNALELDDSALYLCASSFGLETQYFGPGTRLLVL.

CDR3 sequence reads: CASSQVRQGHEQYF. The CDR3 nucleotides are TGTGCCAGCAGCCAAGTCCGGCAGGGCCACGAGCAGTACTTC. The chain uses TRBV4-2 and TRBJ2-7; the D gene is possibly TRBD1 (5 bases). The germline V gene encodes CDR1 LGHNA and CDR2 YNFKEQ. Trimming shortened V by 1 base and J by 5 bases, and 12 bases separated the two germline ends. The CDR3 totals 14 residues.

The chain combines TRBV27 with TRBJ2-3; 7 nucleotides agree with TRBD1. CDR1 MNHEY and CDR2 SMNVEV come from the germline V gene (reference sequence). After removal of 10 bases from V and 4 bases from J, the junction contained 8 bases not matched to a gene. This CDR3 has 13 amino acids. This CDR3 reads CATQRQGADTQYF. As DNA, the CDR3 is TGTGCCACCCAGCGGCAGGGGGCAGATACGCAGTATTTT.

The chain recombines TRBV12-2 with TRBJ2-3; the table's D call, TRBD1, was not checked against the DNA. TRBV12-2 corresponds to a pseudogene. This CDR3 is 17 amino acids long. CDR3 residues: CASRGHRGKVGTDTQYF. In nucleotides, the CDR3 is TGTGCAAGTCGCGGACACAGGGGCAAGGTTGGCACAGATACGCAGTATTTT.

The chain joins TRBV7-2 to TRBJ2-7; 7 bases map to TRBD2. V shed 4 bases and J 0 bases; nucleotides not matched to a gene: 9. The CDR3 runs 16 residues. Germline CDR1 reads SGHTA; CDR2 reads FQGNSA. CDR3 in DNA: TGTGCCAGCAGCTCGTCTCCCGGGACTACCTCCTACGAGCAGTACTTC. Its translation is CASSSSPGTTSYEQYF.

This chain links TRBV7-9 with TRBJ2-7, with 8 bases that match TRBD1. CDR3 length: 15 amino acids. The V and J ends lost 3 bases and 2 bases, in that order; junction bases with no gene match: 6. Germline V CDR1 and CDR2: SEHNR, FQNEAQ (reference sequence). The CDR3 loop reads CASSLRDRKAYEQYF. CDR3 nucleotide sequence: TGTGCCAGCAGCTTGCGGGACAGGAAGGCCTACGAGCAGTACTTC.

The CDR3 spells CASSLVYEQYF. In nucleotides, the CDR3 is TGTGCCAGCAGCTTAGTCTACGAGCAGTACTTC. This rearrangement joins TRBV11-2 to TRBJ2-7; D unclear. V shed 1 base and J shed 3 bases, with 1 base lying between them. This CDR3 contains 11 residues. Germline lookup yields CDR1 SGHAT and CDR2 FQNNGV.

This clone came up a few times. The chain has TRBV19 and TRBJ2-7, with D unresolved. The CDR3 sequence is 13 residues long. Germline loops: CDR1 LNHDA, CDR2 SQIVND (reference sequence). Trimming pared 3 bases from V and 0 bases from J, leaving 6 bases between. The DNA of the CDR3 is TGTGCCAGTAGTATGGGCATCTCCTACGAGCAGTACTTC. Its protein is CASSMGISYEQYF. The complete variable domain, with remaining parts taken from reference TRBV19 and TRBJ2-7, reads DGGITQSPKYLFRKEGQNVTLSCEQNLNHDAMYWYRQDPGQGLRLIYYSQIVNDFQKGDIAEGYSVSREKKESFPLTVTSAQKNPTAFYLCASSMGISYEQYFGPGTRLTVT.

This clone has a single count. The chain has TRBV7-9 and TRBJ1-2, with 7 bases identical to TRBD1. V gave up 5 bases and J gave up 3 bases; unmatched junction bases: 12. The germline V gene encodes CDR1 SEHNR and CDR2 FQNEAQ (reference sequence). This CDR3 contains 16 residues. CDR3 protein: CASSPGGTPTHYGYTF. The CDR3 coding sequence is TGTGCCAGCAGCCCAGGGGGGACACCAACCCACTATGGCTACACCTTC.

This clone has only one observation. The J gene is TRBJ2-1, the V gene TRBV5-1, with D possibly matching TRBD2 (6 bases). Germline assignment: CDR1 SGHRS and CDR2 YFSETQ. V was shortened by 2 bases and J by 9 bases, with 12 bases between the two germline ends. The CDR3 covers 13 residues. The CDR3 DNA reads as TGCGCCAGCAGCTTTCGGAGGGGTGGTGAGCAGTTCTTC. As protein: CASSFRRGGEQFF.